A single T cell receptor beta chain is shown here with its context. Its antigen is unknown. The V and J ends lost 5 bases and 7 bases, in that order; junction bases with no gene match: 3. The CDR3 covers 12 residues. Germline V gene data show CDR1 as LNHDA and CDR2 as SQIVND (reference sequence). This entry comes from a study of cytomegalovirus exposure and HLA in healthy donors. General study results and limits: Among TCR beta chains, those listed as cytomegalovirus-associated numbered some 170. It was only CMV serostatus that was available as immune exposure information.

The PCR used 60 Vbeta and 13 Jbeta primers. Data came from immunoSEQ multiplex PCR; TCRdb stores just in-frame clones and leaves some out. The table lists under 150,000 clones, 80% of them singletons. The sequence came from a man aged 25-40 years in good health and CMV-seronegative. Sequencing was performed on PBMCs. The rearrangement links TRBV19 to TRBJ2-7; 9 nucleotides match TRBD2. The CDR3 DNA reads TGTGCCAGTAGTCCTAGCGGGAATGAGCAGTACTTC. This codes for CASSPSGNEQYF. Full variable domain (remainder filled in from reference TRBV19 and TRBJ2-7): DGGITQSPKYLFRKEGQNVTLSCEQNLNHDAMYWYRQDPGQGLRLIYYSQIVNDFQKGDIAEGYSVSREKKESFPLTVTSAQKNPTAFYLCASSPSGNEQYFGPGTRLTVT.